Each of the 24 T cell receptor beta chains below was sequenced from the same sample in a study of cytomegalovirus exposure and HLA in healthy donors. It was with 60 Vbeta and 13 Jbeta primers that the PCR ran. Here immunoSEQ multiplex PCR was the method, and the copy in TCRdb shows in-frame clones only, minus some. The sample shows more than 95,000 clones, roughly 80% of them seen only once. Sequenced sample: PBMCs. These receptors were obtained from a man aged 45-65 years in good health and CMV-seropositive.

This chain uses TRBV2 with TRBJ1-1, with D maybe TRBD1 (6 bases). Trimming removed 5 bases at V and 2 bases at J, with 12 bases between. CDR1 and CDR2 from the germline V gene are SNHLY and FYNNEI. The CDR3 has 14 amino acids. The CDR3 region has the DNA TGTGCCAGCAGTTTGGACAGATCCAACACTGAAGCTTTCTTT. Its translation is CASSLDRSNTEAFF. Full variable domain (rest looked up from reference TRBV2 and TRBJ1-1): EPEVTQTPSHQVTQMGQEVILRCVPISNHLYFYWYRQILGQKVEFLVSFYNNEISEKSEIFDDQFSVERPDGSNFTLKIRSTKLEDSAMYFCASSLDRSNTEAFFGQGTRLTVV.

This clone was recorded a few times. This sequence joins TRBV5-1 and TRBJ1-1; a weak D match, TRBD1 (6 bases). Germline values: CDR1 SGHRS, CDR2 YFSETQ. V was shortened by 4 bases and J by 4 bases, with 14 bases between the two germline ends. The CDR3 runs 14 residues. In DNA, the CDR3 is TGCGCCAGCAGCAAACCGACAGGCACCACTGAAGCTTTCTTT. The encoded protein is CASSKPTGTTEAFF.

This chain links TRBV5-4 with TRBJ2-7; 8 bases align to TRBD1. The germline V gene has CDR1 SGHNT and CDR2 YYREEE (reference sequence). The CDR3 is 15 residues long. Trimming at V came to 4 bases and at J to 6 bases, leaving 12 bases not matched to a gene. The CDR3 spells CASSPTRQGNFEQYF. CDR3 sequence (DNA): TGTGCCAGCAGCCCCACGCGACAGGGGAATTTCGAGCAGTACTTC.

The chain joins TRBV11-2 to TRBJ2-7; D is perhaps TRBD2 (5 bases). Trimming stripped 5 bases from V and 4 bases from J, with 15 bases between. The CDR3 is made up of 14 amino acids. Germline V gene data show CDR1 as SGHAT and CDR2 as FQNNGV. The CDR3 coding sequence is TGTGCCAGCAGCCCCCGTGACTACAAATACGAGCAGTACTTC. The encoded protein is CASSPRDYKYEQYF.

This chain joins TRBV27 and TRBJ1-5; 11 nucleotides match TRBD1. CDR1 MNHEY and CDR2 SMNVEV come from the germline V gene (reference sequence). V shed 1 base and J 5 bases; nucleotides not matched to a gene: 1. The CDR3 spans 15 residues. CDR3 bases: TGTGCCAGCAGTTTATGGGGACAGGGGGATCAGCCCCAGCATTTT. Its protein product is CASSLWGQGDQPQHF.

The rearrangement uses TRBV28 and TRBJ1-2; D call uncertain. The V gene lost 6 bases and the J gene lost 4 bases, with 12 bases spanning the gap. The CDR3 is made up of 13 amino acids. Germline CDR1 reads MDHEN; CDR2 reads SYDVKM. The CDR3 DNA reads TGTGCCAGCAGCCTCCGCAGCGGCTATGGCTACACCTTC. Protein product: CASSLRSGYGYTF.

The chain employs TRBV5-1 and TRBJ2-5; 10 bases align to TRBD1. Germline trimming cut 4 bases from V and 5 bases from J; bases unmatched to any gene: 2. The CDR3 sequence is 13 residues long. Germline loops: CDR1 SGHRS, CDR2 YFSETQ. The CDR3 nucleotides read TGCGCCAGCAGCCGGGGACAGGGGGAGACCCAGTACTTC. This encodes CASSRGQGETQYF.

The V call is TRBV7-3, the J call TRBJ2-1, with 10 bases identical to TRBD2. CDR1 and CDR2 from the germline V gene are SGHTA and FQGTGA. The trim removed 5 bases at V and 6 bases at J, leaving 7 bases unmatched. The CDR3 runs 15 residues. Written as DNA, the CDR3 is TGTGCCAGCAGCCCGACTAGCGGGTATGCCAATGAGCAGTTCTTC. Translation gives CASSPTSGYANEQFF.

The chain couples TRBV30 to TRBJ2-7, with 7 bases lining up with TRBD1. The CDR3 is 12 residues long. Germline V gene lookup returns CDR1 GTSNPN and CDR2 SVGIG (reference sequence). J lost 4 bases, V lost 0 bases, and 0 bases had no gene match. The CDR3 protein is CAWSVQGYEQYF. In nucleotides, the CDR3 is TGTGCCTGGAGTGTACAGGGGTACGAGCAGTACTTC.

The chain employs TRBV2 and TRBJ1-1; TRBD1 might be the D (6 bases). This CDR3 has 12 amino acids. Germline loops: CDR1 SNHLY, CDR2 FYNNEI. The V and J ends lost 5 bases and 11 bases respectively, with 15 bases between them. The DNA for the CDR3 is TGTGCCAGCAGTTACATACAGGGAAGGGCTTTCTTT. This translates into CASSYIQGRAFF.

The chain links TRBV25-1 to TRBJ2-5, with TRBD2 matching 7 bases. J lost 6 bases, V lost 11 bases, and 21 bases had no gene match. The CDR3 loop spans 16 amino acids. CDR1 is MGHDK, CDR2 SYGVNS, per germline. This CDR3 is CAARVKPGRGGKTQYF. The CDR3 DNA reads TGTGCCGCCAGGGTGAAGCCGGGGAGGGGAGGAAAGACCCAGTACTTC.

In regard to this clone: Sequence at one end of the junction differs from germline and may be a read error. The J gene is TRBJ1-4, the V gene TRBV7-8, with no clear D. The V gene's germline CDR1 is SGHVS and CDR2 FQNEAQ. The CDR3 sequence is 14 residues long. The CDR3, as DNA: TGTGCCAGCAGCTTAGCGACGGGGAGTGAAAAACTGCTTTTT. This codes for CASSLATGSEKLLF.

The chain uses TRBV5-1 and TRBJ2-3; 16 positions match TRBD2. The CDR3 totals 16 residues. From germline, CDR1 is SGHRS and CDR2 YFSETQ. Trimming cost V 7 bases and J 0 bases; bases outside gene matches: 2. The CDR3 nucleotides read TGCGCCAGCGGGACTAGCGGGAGGGTGAGCACAGATACGCAGTATTTT. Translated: CASGTSGRVSTDTQYF.

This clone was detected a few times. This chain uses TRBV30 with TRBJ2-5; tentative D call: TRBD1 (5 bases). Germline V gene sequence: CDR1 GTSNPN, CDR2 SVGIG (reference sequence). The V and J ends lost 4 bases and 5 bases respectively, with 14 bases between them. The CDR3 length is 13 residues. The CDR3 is CAWTRTLGETQYF. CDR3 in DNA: TGTGCCTGGACTAGGACACTGGGGGAGACCCAGTACTTC.

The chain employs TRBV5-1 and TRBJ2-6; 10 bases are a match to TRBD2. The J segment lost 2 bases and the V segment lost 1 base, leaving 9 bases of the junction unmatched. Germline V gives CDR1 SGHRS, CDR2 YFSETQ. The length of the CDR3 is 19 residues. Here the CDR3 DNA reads TGCGCCAGCAGCTTGTTTCCTAGCGGGAGAGGAACTGGGGCCAACGTCCTGACTTTC. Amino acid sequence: CASSLFPSGRGTGANVLTF.

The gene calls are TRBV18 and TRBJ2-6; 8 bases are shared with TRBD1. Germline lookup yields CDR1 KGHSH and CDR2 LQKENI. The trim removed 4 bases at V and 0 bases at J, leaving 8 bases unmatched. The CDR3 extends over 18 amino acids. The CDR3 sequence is CASSLGQGISSGANVLTF. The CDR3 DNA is TGTGCCAGCTCACTAGGACAGGGAATTTCCTCTGGGGCCAACGTCCTGACTTTC.

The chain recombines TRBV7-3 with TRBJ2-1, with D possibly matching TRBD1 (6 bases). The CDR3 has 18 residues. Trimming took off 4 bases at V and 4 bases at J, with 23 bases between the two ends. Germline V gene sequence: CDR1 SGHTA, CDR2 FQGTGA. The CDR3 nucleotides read TGTGCCAGCAGCTCGATGAACCTACAGGGAAGGGGTTACAATGAGCAGTTCTTC. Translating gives CASSSMNLQGRGYNEQFF. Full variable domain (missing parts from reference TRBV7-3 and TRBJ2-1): GAGVSQTPSNKVTEKGKYVELRCDPISGHTALYWYRQSLGQGPEFLIYFQGTGAADDSGLPNDRFFAVRPEGSVSTLKIQRTERGDSAVYLCASSSMNLQGRGYNEQFFGPGTRLTVL.

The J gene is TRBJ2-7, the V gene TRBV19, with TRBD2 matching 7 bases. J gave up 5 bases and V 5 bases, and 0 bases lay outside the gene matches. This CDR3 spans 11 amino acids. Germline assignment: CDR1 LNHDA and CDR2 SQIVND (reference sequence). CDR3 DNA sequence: TGTGCCAGTAGTGGGGGGGACGAGCAGTACTTC. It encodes CASSGGDEQYF.

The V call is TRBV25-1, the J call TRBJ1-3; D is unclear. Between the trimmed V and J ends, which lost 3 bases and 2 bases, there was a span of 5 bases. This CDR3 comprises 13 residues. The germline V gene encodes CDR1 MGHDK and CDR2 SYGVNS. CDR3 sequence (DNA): TGTGCCAGCAGTGACTTTACTGGAAACACCATATATTTT. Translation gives CASSDFTGNTIYF.

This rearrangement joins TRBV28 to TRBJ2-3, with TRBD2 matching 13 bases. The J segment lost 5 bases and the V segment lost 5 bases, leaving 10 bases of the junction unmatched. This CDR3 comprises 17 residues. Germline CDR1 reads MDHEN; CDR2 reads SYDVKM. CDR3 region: CASSRTTSGRSGDTQYF. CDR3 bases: TGTGCCAGCAGTCGGACGACTAGCGGGAGGTCAGGAGATACGCAGTATTTT.

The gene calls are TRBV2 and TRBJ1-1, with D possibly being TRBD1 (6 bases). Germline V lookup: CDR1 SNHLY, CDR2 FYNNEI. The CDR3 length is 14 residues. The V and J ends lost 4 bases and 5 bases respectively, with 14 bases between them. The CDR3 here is CASSGQGTGTEAFF. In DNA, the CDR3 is TGTGCCAGCAGTGGTCAGGGGACGGGAACTGAAGCTTTCTTT.

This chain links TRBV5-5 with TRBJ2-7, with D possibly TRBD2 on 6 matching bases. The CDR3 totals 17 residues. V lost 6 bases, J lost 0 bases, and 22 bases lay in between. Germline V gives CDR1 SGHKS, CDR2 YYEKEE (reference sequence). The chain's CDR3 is CASITFGRDSSSYEQYF. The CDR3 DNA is TGTGCCAGCATCACCTTCGGAAGGGACTCGAGCTCCTACGAGCAGTACTTC.

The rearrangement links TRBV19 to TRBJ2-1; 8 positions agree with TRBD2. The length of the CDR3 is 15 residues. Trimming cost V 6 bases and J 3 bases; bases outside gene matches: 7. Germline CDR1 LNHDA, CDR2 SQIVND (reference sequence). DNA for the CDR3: TGTGCCAGTAGACAAGGACTAGCCCACTACAATGAGCAGTTCTTC. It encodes CASRQGLAHYNEQFF.

The CDR3 here is CASSLGGQGIYEQYF. The CDR3 DNA sequence: TGTGCCAGCAGCTTAGGTGGACAGGGAATCTACGAGCAGTACTTC. The chain uses TRBV7-2 and TRBJ2-5, with 8 bases identical to TRBD1. Near its end, the DNA agrees better with TRBJ2-7, so the J call may be wrong. CDR3 size: 15 residues. The germline V gene encodes CDR1 SGHTA and CDR2 FQGNSA.